These 28 T cell receptor beta chains share one sample of origin, sequenced in a study of blood T cell repertoires in COVID-19. TCRdb's copy holds only in-frame clones and misses some; the assay was immunoSEQ multiplex PCR. The sample yields roughly 130,000 clones, roughly 83% seen once. Sequencing was performed on peripheral blood. The receptors derive from a woman in her 50s with acute or convalescent COVID-19.

The CDR3 DNA sequence: TGTGCCAGCAGCTTAGGAGAAGATACGCAGTATTTT. This encodes CASSLGEDTQYF. The chain couples TRBV7-3 to TRBJ2-3; D gene uncertain. Germline assignment: CDR1 SGHTA and CDR2 FQGTGA. Trimming left V 2 bases short and J 5 bases short, with 5 bases between. The CDR3 loop spans 12 amino acids.

The V and J genes are TRBV29-1 and TRBJ1-2, with a possible D match to TRBD1 (5 bases). Trimming pared 8 bases from V and 6 bases from J, leaving 13 bases between. The CDR3 is 11 residues long. CDR1 is SQVTM and CDR2 is ANQGSEA in the germline V gene. CDR3 region: CSTLAGNGYTF. The CDR3 bases are TGCAGCACGCTGGCAGGGAATGGCTACACCTTC.

The chain couples TRBV4-1 to TRBJ2-1; tentative D call: TRBD2 (6 bases). Germline CDR1 and CDR2: MGHRA and YSYEKL. V dropped 4 bases and J dropped 4 bases, with 14 bases sitting between them. CDR3 length: 15 residues. CDR3 residues: CASSPGASAYNEQFF. CDR3 DNA sequence: TGCGCCAGCAGCCCCGGAGCTAGCGCTTACAATGAGCAGTTCTTC.

This clone was observed a single time. The rearrangement uses TRBV6-5 and TRBJ1-1, with TRBD1 as a possible D gene (6 bases). CDR1 is MNHEY and CDR2 is SVGAGI in the germline V gene. Trimming took 0 bases from V and 4 from J, leaving 9 bases between them. CDR3 size: 14 residues. The CDR3 reads CASSYSRDTTEAFF. In nucleotides, the CDR3 is TGTGCCAGCAGTTACTCCCGGGACACCACTGAAGCTTTCTTT.

This chain uses TRBV9 with TRBJ2-7; the match to TRBD2 covers 8 bases. With 0 bases clipped from V and 8 bases from J, the junction kept 13 bases outside the gene matches. The CDR3 is made up of 16 amino acids. Germline V gene lookup returns CDR1 SGDLS and CDR2 YYNGEE. The CDR3 coding sequence is TGTGCCAGCAGCGTAGGAGGGATGAGCGGGGGAGAAAAGCAGTACTTC. Translating it yields CASSVGGMSGGEKQYF.

The chain couples TRBV10-3 to TRBJ2-2, with 13 nucleotides matching TRBD2. Germline CDR1 ENHRY, CDR2 SYGVKD. The CDR3 runs to 15 residues. V trimming: 10 bases; J trimming: 5 bases; junction bases outside the gene matches: 7. Here the CDR3 DNA reads TGTGCCACCGGACTAGCGGGGGTTCGAACCGGGGAGCTGTTTTTT. It encodes CATGLAGVRTGELFF.

This chain joins TRBV5-1 and TRBJ1-6; D unclear. The germline V and J ends were trimmed by 0 bases and 0 bases, with 7 bases remaining between them. Germline V gene sequence: CDR1 SGHRS, CDR2 YFSETQ. The CDR3 extends over 16 amino acids. The CDR3 protein is CASSLELSSYNSPLHF. In nucleotides, the CDR3 is TGCGCCAGCAGCTTGGAGTTGAGCTCCTATAATTCACCCCTCCACTTT.

The V and J genes are TRBV9 and TRBJ1-2; 9 bases are shared with TRBD1. The CDR3 covers 17 residues. V shed 3 bases and J 6 bases; nucleotides not matched to a gene: 15. Looked up from germline, CDR1 is SGDLS and CDR2 is YYNGEE. The CDR3 is CASSDSPTGTGTDGYTF. The CDR3 DNA reads TGTGCCAGCAGCGACAGCCCAACGGGGACAGGGACTGATGGCTACACCTTC.

The chain joins TRBV9 to TRBJ2-7, with 7 positions matching TRBD2. Unmatched junction bases numbered 6, after V lost 5 bases and J lost 7 bases. This CDR3 has 12 amino acids. Germline V gene sequence: CDR1 SGDLS, CDR2 YYNGEE. CDR3 amino acids: CASSSSGAEQYF. Written as DNA, the CDR3 is TGTGCCAGCAGTTCAAGCGGGGCTGAGCAGTACTTC.

The genes are TRBV30 and TRBJ1-2, with a tentative D call TRBD1 (6 bases). The CDR3 length is 13 residues. CDR1 and CDR2 from the germline V gene are GTSNPN and SVGIG (reference sequence). Trimming removed 4 bases at V and 2 bases at J, with 11 bases between. The CDR3 sequence: CAWTLGHNYGYTF. The CDR3 region has the DNA TGTGCCTGGACCCTGGGACACAACTATGGCTACACCTTC.

The chain combines TRBV5-1 with TRBJ2-3; the D gene is possibly TRBD2 (5 bases). The CDR3 is 15 residues long. CDR1 and CDR2 (germline): SGHRS, YFSETQ. The V gene lost 4 bases and the J gene lost 0 bases, with 12 bases spanning the gap. The CDR3 nucleotides read TGCGCCAGCAGCCCAGCGGCCGCGAGCACAGATACGCAGTATTTT. Its translation: CASSPAAASTDTQYF.

V and J are TRBV3-1 (or the pseudogene TRBV3-2) and TRBJ2-1; 8 bases are a match to TRBD2. In germline, CDR1 is LGHDT, CDR2 YNNKEL (reference sequence). This CDR3 comprises 16 residues. V shed 0 bases, J shed 7 bases, and the junction held 8 bases outside the gene matches. CDR3 bases: TGTGCCAGCAGCCAAGAGATAGCGGGAAGCGCGAATGAGCAGTTCTTC. Translated: CASSQEIAGSANEQFF.

V gene TRBV5-4 combines with J gene TRBJ1-4; 8 nucleotides agree with TRBD1. After removal of 6 bases from V and 6 bases from J, the junction contained 7 bases not matched to a gene. CDR3 length: 14 residues. Per the germline V gene, CDR1 is SGHNT and CDR2 is YYREEE (reference sequence). This CDR3 is CASNRQGNDEKLFF. The CDR3 DNA is TGTGCCAGCAACCGACAGGGGAATGATGAAAAACTGTTTTTT.

V usage is TRBV29-1 and J usage is TRBJ1-2; no clear D. The CDR3 is 13 residues long. Germline V gene sequence: CDR1 SQVTM, CDR2 ANQGSEA. Trimming left V 1 base short and J 3 bases short, with 9 bases between. The CDR3 bases are TGCAGCGTTGAAGGGACGAGGGACTATGGCTACACCTTC. Amino acids: CSVEGTRDYGYTF.

V and J are TRBV5-1 and TRBJ2-5; the D gene is possibly TRBD1 (6 bases). The CDR3 consists of 14 residues. Germline CDR1 and CDR2: SGHRS and YFSETQ. V was pared by 0 bases and J by 4 bases, with 10 bases between. CDR3 region: CASSLVAGVETQYF. The CDR3 bases are TGCGCCAGCAGCTTGGTGGCAGGGGTAGAGACCCAGTACTTC.

The rearrangement links TRBV6-1 to TRBJ2-1, with D possibly being TRBD2 (5 bases). The CDR3 has 13 amino acids. Trimming removed 2 bases from V and 7 bases from J, with 9 bases in between. CDR1 and CDR2 (germline): MNHNS, SASEGT. The CDR3 nucleotides are TGTGCCAGCAGTGAAAGAGGGCAGAATGAGCAGTTCTTC. Translation: CASSERGQNEQFF.

J is TRBJ2-3 and V is TRBV7-6, with a weak D call TRBD1 (5 bases). The length of the CDR3 is 15 residues. V was pared by 4 bases and J by 4 bases, with 15 bases between. Germline assignment: CDR1 SGHVS and CDR2 FNYEAQ. CDR3 region: CASSSQGERADTQYF. The DNA for the CDR3 is TGTGCCAGCAGCTCCCAAGGGGAAAGGGCAGATACGCAGTATTTT.

The V call is TRBV2, the J call TRBJ1-1, with a tentative D call TRBD1 (6 bases). The CDR3 covers 13 residues. Per germline, CDR1 SNHLY and CDR2 FYNNEI. The ends were cut back, 7 bases at V and 0 bases at J, with 9 bases in the middle. CDR3 DNA: TGTGCCAGCAATACAGGGATGAACACTGAAGCTTTCTTT. It specifies CASNTGMNTEAFF.

The rearrangement joins TRBV6-5 to TRBJ2-1; D perhaps matches TRBD2 (6 bases). V dropped 6 bases and J dropped 8 bases, with 17 bases sitting between them. This CDR3 has 14 residues. CDR1 and CDR2 (germline): MNHEY, SVGAGI. The CDR3 bases are TGTGCCAGCAGCCCCGGGACCGCGGGGTATGAGCAGTTCTTC. It is translated as CASSPGTAGYEQFF.

This clone has only one observation. The chain links TRBV4-1 to TRBJ2-4; 14 nucleotides agree with TRBD2. Germline lookup yields CDR1 MGHRA and CDR2 YSYEKL. V trimming: 1 base; J trimming: 3 bases; junction bases outside the gene matches: 5. This CDR3 is built from 18 residues. The CDR3 spells CASSQGLAGGPGKNIQYF. The CDR3 region has the DNA TGCGCCAGCAGCCAAGGACTAGCGGGGGGGCCAGGCAAAAACATTCAGTACTTC.

The J gene is TRBJ2-5, the V gene TRBV6-1; perhaps TRBD1 as D (6 bases). The germline V gene has CDR1 MNHNS and CDR2 SASEGT. Trimming cost V 3 bases and J 9 bases, with 11 bases left between them. The CDR3 runs to 12 residues. The CDR3 reads CASSERTDPQYF. CDR3 bases: TGTGCCAGCAGTGAGAGGACAGACCCCCAGTACTTC.

This clone was recorded only once. J is TRBJ1-1 and V is TRBV6-5, with D uncertain. The CDR3 runs to 14 residues. Deletions cut 6 bases from V and 2 bases from J, with 13 bases between. Germline V gives CDR1 MNHEY, CDR2 SVGAGI. In DNA form, the CDR3 reads TGTGCCAGCAGGAGAGGCGGCGCCAACACTGAAGCTTTCTTT. This codes for CASRRGGANTEAFF.

The genes are TRBV19 and TRBJ1-4, with D hard to call. The CDR3 covers 14 residues. The V end was cut by 5 bases, the J end by 4 bases, with 11 bases between. Germline CDR1 is LNHDA and CDR2 is SQIVND (reference sequence). This CDR3 is CASSEAAFNEKLFF. For the CDR3, the DNA is TGTGCCAGTAGTGAGGCGGCCTTTAATGAAAAACTGTTTTTT. Full variable domain (missing parts from reference TRBV19 and TRBJ1-4): DGGITQSPKYLFRKEGQNVTLSCEQNLNHDAMYWYRQDPGQGLRLIYYSQIVNDFQKGDIAEGYSVSREKKESFPLTVTSAQKNPTAFYLCASSEAAFNEKLFFGSGTQLSVL.

A single count supports this clone. The rearrangement links TRBV6-1 to TRBJ1-2; a weak D match, TRBD1 (5 bases). Germline CDR1 MNHNS, CDR2 SASEGT. V was pared by 1 base and J by 2 bases, with 5 bases between. This CDR3 has 13 residues. In nucleotides, the CDR3 is TGTGCCAGCAGTGAAGGACAGAACTATGGCTACACCTTC. Translated, it gives CASSEGQNYGYTF.

V usage is TRBV4-1 and J usage is TRBJ2-1, with TRBD2 identical over 12 bases. This CDR3 is 21 amino acids long. CDR1 is MGHRA and CDR2 is YSYEKL in the germline V gene. V trimming: 1 base; J trimming: 8 bases; junction bases outside the gene matches: 21. The CDR3 DNA follows: TGCGCCAGCAGCCAAGTGTCTCTGAGGAGGTCCACTAGCGGGGGGTGGGATGAGCAGTTCTTC. Translated, it gives CASSQVSLRRSTSGGWDEQFF.

J is TRBJ2-2 and V is TRBV6-4; 9 nucleotides agree with TRBD1. CDR3 length equals 17 residues. V lost 2 bases, J lost 3 bases, and 7 bases stayed unmatched. Per the germline V gene, CDR1 is MRHNA and CDR2 is SNTAGT. The CDR3 region is CASSDTTGGPYTGELFF. DNA for the CDR3: TGTGCCAGCAGTGACACCACAGGGGGCCCCTACACCGGGGAGCTGTTTTTT.

The chain has TRBV5-1 and TRBJ2-2; 8 bases fit TRBD1. With 6 bases clipped from V and 4 bases from J, the junction kept 17 bases outside the gene matches. CDR1 is SGHRS, CDR2 YFSETQ, per germline. The CDR3 runs to 18 residues. CDR3 coding DNA: TGCGCCAGCAAAGCCTCTTGGACAGGGAAAGATACCACCGGGGAGCTGTTTTTT. This gives the protein CASKASWTGKDTTGELFF.

The chain couples TRBV7-2 to TRBJ1-5; D remains ambiguous. This CDR3 contains 16 residues. In germline, CDR1 is SGHTA, CDR2 FQGNSA. V lost 0 bases, J lost 3 bases, and 12 bases lay in between. The CDR3 DNA sequence: TGTGCCAGCAGCTTAGCAATGGCAGGCTCCAATCAGCCCCAGCATTTT. This translates into CASSLAMAGSNQPQHF.